A selection of T cell receptor beta chains follows, all from one sample in a study of early T cells in non-severe SARS-CoV-2 infection. TCRdb recomputed calls from the 5' RACE reads with MiXCR, one row per CDR3 protein. The sample yields roughly 120,000 distinct CDR3 sequences, roughly 13% seen once. This specimen was whole blood, taken at baseline. These TCRs come from an adult who was a healthcare worker with PCR-confirmed SARS-CoV-2 infection or an uninfected control (not recorded which). Each CDR3 is given with its conserved first and last residue. A D gene is named only where the DNA matches it firmly. Clone size is not always given. Where it is, it says once, few, many or a class for expanded clones.

J gene: TRBJ1-1; V gene: TRBV6-1; clone size: -; D gene: TRBD1; CDR3 DNA: TGTGCCAGCAGCAAAAGGGACAGTAGGACTGAAGCTTTCTTT; CDR3 protein: CASSKRDSRTEAFF
J gene: TRBJ2-1; V gene: TRBV13; clone size: -; D gene: -; CDR3 DNA: TGTGCCAGCAGCTCGGGGGAGCTAGGTAGGACAGGCTACAATGAGCAGTTCTTC; CDR3 protein: CASSSGELGRTGYNEQFF
J gene: TRBJ1-3; V gene: TRBV5-1; clone size: few; D gene: -; CDR3 DNA: TGCGCCAGCAGCTTGGGTTCTGGAAACACCATATATTTT; CDR3 protein: CASSLGSGNTIYF
J gene: TRBJ1-2; V gene: TRBV4-2; clone size: few; D gene: -; CDR3 DNA: TGTGCCAGCAGCCAAGATCTCCTGGACGGAAACTATGGCTACACCTTC; CDR3 protein: CASSQDLLDGNYGYTF
J gene: TRBJ1-5; V gene: TRBV20-1; clone size: many; D gene: TRBD1; CDR3 DNA: TGCAGTGCTAGAGATGGGGCCCCTCAGGGGGTTGTCAATCAGCCCCAGCATTTT; CDR3 protein: CSARDGAPQGVVNQPQHF
J gene: TRBJ1-1; V gene: TRBV20-1; clone size: -; D gene: -; CDR3 DNA: TGCAGTGCTAGTTACTTTGGGGTGGGCACTGAAGCTTTCTTT; CDR3 protein: CSASYFGVGTEAFF
J gene: TRBJ2-7; V gene: TRBV5-1; clone size: -; D gene: TRBD1; CDR3 DNA: TGCGCCAGCAGCTTCGGACAGGGGTTGAACGAGCAGTACTTC; CDR3 protein: CASSFGQGLNEQYF
J gene: TRBJ1-1; V gene: TRBV9; clone size: -; D gene: -; CDR3 DNA: TGTGCCAGCAGCGTAGATCCTTCGACGGTGAACACTGAAGCTTTCTTT; CDR3 protein: CASSVDPSTVNTEAFF
J gene: TRBJ2-3; V gene: TRBV29-1; clone size: few; D gene: -; CDR3 DNA: TGCAGCGTTGAAGATATAGGGTTGAGTGGGACAGATACGCAGTATTTT; CDR3 protein: CSVEDIGLSGTDTQYF
J gene: TRBJ2-7; V gene: TRBV28; clone size: few; D gene: -; CDR3 DNA: TGTGCCAGCAGTCCGACAGGCCGTTCCTACGAGCAGTACTTC; CDR3 protein: CASSPTGRSYEQYF
J gene: TRBJ1-5; V gene: TRBV20-1; clone size: -; D gene: -; CDR3 DNA: TGCAGTGCTTGGGCAGGGAGCAATCAGCCCCAGCATTTT; CDR3 protein: CSAWAGSNQPQHF
J gene: TRBJ1-1; V gene: TRBV5-1; clone size: few; D gene: -; CDR3 DNA: TGCGCCAGCAGCTTGGGCCATCCTCAGGAGCGGGAGGCTTTCTTT; CDR3 protein: CASSLGHPQEREAFF
J gene: TRBJ1-6; V gene: TRBV10-3; clone size: many; D gene: TRBD1; CDR3 DNA: TGTGCCATCACTCGGGACAGGGATTCACCCCTCCACTTT; CDR3 protein: CAITRDRDSPLHF
J gene: TRBJ2-2; V gene: TRBV4-1; clone size: few; D gene: TRBD2; CDR3 DNA: TGCGCCAGCAGCCTAAGGACTAGCGGGAGATCCATCACCGGGGAGCTGTTTTTT; CDR3 protein: CASSLRTSGRSITGELFF
J gene: TRBJ2-2; V gene: TRBV20-1; clone size: -; D gene: TRBD2; CDR3 DNA: TGCAGTGCTGTGACTAGCGGGGGGCCTAACACCGGGGAGCTGTTTTTT; CDR3 protein: CSAVTSGGPNTGELFF
J gene: TRBJ2-3; V gene: TRBV9; clone size: -; D gene: TRBD1; CDR3 DNA: TGTGCCAGCAGCGCCGGACAGGGGGCTCCAGATACGCAGTATTTT; CDR3 protein: CASSAGQGAPDTQYF
J gene: TRBJ1-1; V gene: TRBV9; clone size: few; D gene: -; CDR3 DNA: TGTGCCAGCAGCGTAGGGAACAGGGTGACTGAAGCTTTCTTT; CDR3 protein: CASSVGNRVTEAFF
J gene: TRBJ2-3; V gene: TRBV15; clone size: -; D gene: TRBD2; CDR3 DNA: TGTGCCACCAGCAGACTAGCGGGACCAGATACGCAGTATTTT; CDR3 protein: CATSRLAGPDTQYF
J gene: TRBJ2-7; V gene: TRBV29-1; clone size: many; D gene: -; CDR3 DNA: TGCAGCGCCGCTAGCTCTTACGAGCAGTACTTC; CDR3 protein: CSAASSYEQYF
J gene: TRBJ2-3; V gene: TRBV19; clone size: -; D gene: -; CDR3 DNA: TGTGCCAGTAGTATACCGGGCCCGAGGACAGATACGCAGTATTTT; CDR3 protein: CASSIPGPRTDTQYF
J gene: TRBJ2-7; V gene: TRBV2; clone size: few; D gene: TRBD1; CDR3 DNA: TGTGCCAGCAGACCTCTAGACAGGGGGTCAAACGAGCAGTACTTC; CDR3 protein: CASRPLDRGSNEQYF
J gene: TRBJ2-7; V gene: TRBV12-3/TRBV12-4; clone size: -; D gene: -; CDR3 DNA: TGTGCCAGCAGTTTAGGGGCCGAGCAGTACTTC; CDR3 protein: CASSLGAEQYF
J gene: TRBJ2-7; V gene: TRBV20-1; clone size: once; D gene: TRBD2; CDR3 DNA: TGCGGCGCCGAGCCGACTAGCGGGAAATATGAGCAGTACTTC; CDR3 protein: CGAEPTSGKYEQYF
J gene: TRBJ2-1; V gene: TRBV7-9; clone size: few; D gene: TRBD1; CDR3 DNA: TGTGCCAGCAGCCTATCACAGGGGACAGTCTACAATGAGCAGTTCTTC; CDR3 protein: CASSLSQGTVYNEQFF
J gene: TRBJ2-2; V gene: TRBV5-4; clone size: few; D gene: -; CDR3 DNA: TGTGCCAGCAGCTTTCAAGCCGGGGAGCTGTTTTTT; CDR3 protein: CASSFQAGELFF
J gene: TRBJ1-1; V gene: TRBV20-1; clone size: -; D gene: -; CDR3 DNA: TGCAGTGCTCCCCGGGGAGGGAACACTGAAGCTTTCTTT; CDR3 protein: CSAPRGGNTEAFF
J gene: TRBJ2-6; V gene: TRBV14; clone size: -; D gene: -; CDR3 DNA: TGTGCCAGCAGTCCATGGGGCTCTGGGGCCAACGTCCTGACTTTC; CDR3 protein: CASSPWGSGANVLTF
J gene: TRBJ1-1; V gene: TRBV12-3/TRBV12-4; clone size: -; D gene: -; CDR3 DNA: TGTGCCAGCAGTCGCATTGGAAGGACTGAAGCTTTCTTT; CDR3 protein: CASSRIGRTEAFF
J gene: TRBJ2-6; V gene: TRBV30; clone size: -; D gene: TRBD2; CDR3 DNA: TGTGCCTGGCGATCCTCCCTAGCGGGGGCCAACATCCTGACTTTC; CDR3 protein: CAWRSSLAGANILTF
J gene: TRBJ2-1; V gene: TRBV2; clone size: -; D gene: -; CDR3 DNA: TGTGCCAGCACCACGGGACAAAGCTCCTACAATGAGCAGTTCTTC; CDR3 protein: CASTTGQSSYNEQFF
J gene: TRBJ2-7; V gene: TRBV11-3; clone size: -; D gene: -; CDR3 DNA: TGTGCCAGCAGCTTTGGCCACGAGCAGTACTTC; CDR3 protein: CASSFGHEQYF
J gene: TRBJ2-1; V gene: TRBV20-1; clone size: -; D gene: -; CDR3 DNA: TGCAGTGCTACAGTAGGGACCTCCTACAATGAGCAGTTCTTC; CDR3 protein: CSATVGTSYNEQFF